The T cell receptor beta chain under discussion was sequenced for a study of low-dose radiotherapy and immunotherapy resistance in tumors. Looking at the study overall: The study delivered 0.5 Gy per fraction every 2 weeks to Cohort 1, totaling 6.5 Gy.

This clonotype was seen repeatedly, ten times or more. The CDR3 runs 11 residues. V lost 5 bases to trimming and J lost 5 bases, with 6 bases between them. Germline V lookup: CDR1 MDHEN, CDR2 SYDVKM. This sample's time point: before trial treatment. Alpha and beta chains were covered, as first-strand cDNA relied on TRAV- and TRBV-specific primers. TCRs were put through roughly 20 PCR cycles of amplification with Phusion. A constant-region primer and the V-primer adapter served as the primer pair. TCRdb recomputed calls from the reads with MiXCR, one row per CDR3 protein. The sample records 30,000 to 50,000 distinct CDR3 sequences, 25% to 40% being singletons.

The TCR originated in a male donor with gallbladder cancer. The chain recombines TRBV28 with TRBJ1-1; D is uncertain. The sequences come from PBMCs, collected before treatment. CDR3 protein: CASSRGTEAFF. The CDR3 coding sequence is TGTGCCAGCAGTCGGGGTACTGAAGCTTTCTTT.